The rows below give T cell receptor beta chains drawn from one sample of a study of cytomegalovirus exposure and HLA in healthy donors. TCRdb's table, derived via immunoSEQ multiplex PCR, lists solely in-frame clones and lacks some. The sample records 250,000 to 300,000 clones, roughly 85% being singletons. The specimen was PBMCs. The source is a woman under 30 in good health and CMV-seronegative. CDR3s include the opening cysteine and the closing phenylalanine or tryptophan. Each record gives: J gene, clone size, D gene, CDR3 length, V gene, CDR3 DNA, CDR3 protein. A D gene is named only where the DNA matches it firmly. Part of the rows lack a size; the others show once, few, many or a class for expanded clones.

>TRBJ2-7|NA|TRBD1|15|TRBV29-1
TGCAGCGTTGAACCTGGACAGGGATCCACCTACGAGCAGTACTTC
CSVEPGQGSTYEQYF
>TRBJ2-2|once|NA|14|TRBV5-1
TGCGCCAGCAGGGAACAGGTGGACACCGGGGAGCTGTTTTTT
CASREQVDTGELFF
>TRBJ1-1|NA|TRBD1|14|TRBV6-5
TGTGCCACCCGACAGGGGATGCGGGACACTGAAGCTTTCTTT
CATRQGMRDTEAFF
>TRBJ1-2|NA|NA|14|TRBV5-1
TGCGCCAGCAGCTTGGACCCCTCGGGGGAGCGCTACACCTTC
CASSLDPSGERYTF
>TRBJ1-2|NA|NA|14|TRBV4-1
TGCGCCAGCAGCCACCCCGGGACATCCTATGGCTACACCTTC
CASSHPGTSYGYTF
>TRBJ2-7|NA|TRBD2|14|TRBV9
TGTGCCAGCAGCGTGGGGACTAGGGCGTACGAGCAGTACTTC
CASSVGTRAYEQYF
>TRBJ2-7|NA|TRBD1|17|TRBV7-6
TGTGCCAGCAGCCTACAGGGGCCTCTCAACCTGGTTTCCGAGCAGTACTTC
CASSLQGPLNLVSEQYF
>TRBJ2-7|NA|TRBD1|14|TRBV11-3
TGTGCCAGCAGTAAGGGACAGGGTACCTACGAGCAGTACTTC
CASSKGQGTYEQYF
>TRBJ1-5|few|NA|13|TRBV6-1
TGTGCCAGCAGTTATCAAGGGAGGGAAGCCCAGCATTTT
CASSYQGREAQHF
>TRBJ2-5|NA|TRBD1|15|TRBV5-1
TGCGCCAGCAGCTCGGGGACAGCAAGCCAAGAGACCCAGTACTTC
CASSSGTASQETQYF
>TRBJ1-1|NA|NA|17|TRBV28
TGTGCCAGCAGTTTATACCCCGCGACAGATATGAACACTGAAGCTTTCTTT
CASSLYPATDMNTEAFF
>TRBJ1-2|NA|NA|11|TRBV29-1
TGCAGCGTTCGACAGGTAGATGGCTACACCTTC
CSVRQVDGYTF
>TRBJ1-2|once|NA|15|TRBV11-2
TGTGCCAGCAGCTTACAGGGGCTGATTAACTATGGCTACACCTTC
CASSLQGLINYGYTF
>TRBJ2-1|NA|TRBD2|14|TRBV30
TGTGCCTGGTCAACTAGCGGGGCACGGGGTGAGCAGTTCTTC
CAWSTSGARGEQFF
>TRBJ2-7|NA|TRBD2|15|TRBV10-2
TGCGCCAGCAGGGACACTAGCGGGAACTCCTACGAGCAGTACTTC
CASRDTSGNSYEQYF
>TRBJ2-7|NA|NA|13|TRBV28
TGTGCCAGCATTGGGGACAAGTCCTACGAGCAGTACTTC
CASIGDKSYEQYF
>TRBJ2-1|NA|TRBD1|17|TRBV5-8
TGTGCCAGCAGTCAAACCGGGACAGATTTTACGGTCAATGAGCAGTTCTTC
CASSQTGTDFTVNEQFF
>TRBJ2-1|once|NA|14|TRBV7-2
TGTGCCAGCAGCTTTTCAGGGCTCGGCGATGAGCAGTTCTTC
CASSFSGLGDEQFF
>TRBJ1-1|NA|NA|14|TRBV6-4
TGTGCCAGCAGTGAACAGGGATTGGGAACTGAAGCTTTCTTT
CASSEQGLGTEAFF
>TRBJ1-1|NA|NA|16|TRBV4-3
TGCGCCAGCAGTCCCATTGGGGGGATGTATGGCACTGAAGCTTTCTTT
CASSPIGGMYGTEAFF
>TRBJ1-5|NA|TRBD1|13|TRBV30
TGTGCCTGGAGGGGACAGGTAAATCAGCCCCAGCATTTT
CAWRGQVNQPQHF
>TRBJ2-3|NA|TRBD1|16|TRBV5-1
TGCGCCAGCAGCACCTGGACAGGGGGTAGCACAGATACGCAGTATTTT
CASSTWTGGSTDTQYF
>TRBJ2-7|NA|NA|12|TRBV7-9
TGTGCCAGCAGCGGGGGGACAGAGAAGCAGTACTTC
CASSGGTEKQYF
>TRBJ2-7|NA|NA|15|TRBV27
TGTGCCAGCAGTTTAGAAAGCGTAACTCCCTACGAGCAGTACTTC
CASSLESVTPYEQYF
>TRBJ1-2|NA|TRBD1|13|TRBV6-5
TGTGCCAGCAGACAGGGGGCTCCTTATGGCTACACCTTC
CASRQGAPYGYTF
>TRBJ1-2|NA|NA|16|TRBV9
TGTGCCAGCAGCGTAGGCCCCCATGGGCCAGGCTATGGCTACACCTTC
CASSVGPHGPGYGYTF
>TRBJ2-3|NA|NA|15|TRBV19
TGTGCCAGTAGTATCAGCGACTATGGCACAGATACGCAGTATTTT
CASSISDYGTDTQYF
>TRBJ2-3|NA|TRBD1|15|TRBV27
TGTGCCAGCAGACCGGGACAGACGGGCGCAGATACGCAGTATTTT
CASRPGQTGADTQYF
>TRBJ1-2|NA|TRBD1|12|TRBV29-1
TGCAGCGTTGCTTGGACAGGGCTTTTCTACACCTTC
CSVAWTGLFYTF
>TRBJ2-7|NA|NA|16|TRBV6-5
TGTGCCAGCAGTTACTCGGGGGCTGGGAGCTCCTACGAGCAGTACTTC
CASSYSGAGSSYEQYF
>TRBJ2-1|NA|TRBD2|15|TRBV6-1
TGTGCCAGCAGTGAAGCGGGACTAGCGGGAGTTGAGCAGTTCTTC
CASSEAGLAGVEQFF
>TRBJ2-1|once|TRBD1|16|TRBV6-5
TGTGCCAGCAGTTACTACCCGACCGGGACAGGGAATGAGCAGTTCTTC
CASSYYPTGTGNEQFF
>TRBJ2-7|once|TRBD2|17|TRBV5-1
TGCGCCAGCAGCTTGGAGGTAGCGGGGCCCTACTCCTACGAGCAGTACTTC
CASSLEVAGPYSYEQYF
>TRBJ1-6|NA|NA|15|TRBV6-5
TGTGCCAGCAGTTACTATCTTGGTCAGGATTCACCCCTCCACTTT
CASSYYLGQDSPLHF
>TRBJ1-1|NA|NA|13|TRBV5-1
TGCGCCAGCAGCTTGAGCGGGAGAACTGAAGCTTTCTTT
CASSLSGRTEAFF
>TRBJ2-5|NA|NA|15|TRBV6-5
TGTGCCAGCAGCCCACAGGCGGGAAGCTCGGAGACCCAGTACTTC
CASSPQAGSSETQYF